This T cell receptor (beta chain) is from a study of T cell repertoires in aging, cancer and after chemotherapy. The overall study: Pre- and post-chemotherapy samples were paired from glioblastoma patients treated with temozolomide-based therapy.

Findings and limits, study-wide: Compared with age-matched healthy donors, untreated hematological or solid cancer patients showed higher blood TCR clonality. Immunological memory after chemotherapy cannot be judged from the repertoire data. Rebound thymic output was suggested by rising median generation probability during chemotherapy in each cancer cohort.

Rearranged V-D-J TRB sequences were amplified with a mixed TRB-A/B primer pool. MiXCR, run by TCRdb on the multiplex PCR reads, gives a single entry per CDR3 protein. The top ten clones hold 28% of a sample with about 910 distinct CDR3 sequences, roughly 60% of them seen once. Concerning this clonotype itself: What it binds is unknown.

Peripheral blood genomic DNA, not sorted cells or RNA, was the template. Trimming removed 6 bases at V and 4 bases at J, with 14 bases between. The CDR3 runs to 14 residues. CDR1 is SGHRS, CDR2 YFSETQ, per germline. This chain joins TRBV5-1 and TRBJ1-3; D perhaps matches TRBD1 (5 bases). This clonotype was obtained from a human donor with a solid tumor. The sequenced sample consisted of blood. The CDR3 loop reads CASTWGTGGNTIYF. The CDR3 DNA follows: TGCGCCAGCACGTGGGGGACGGGAGGAAACACCATATATTTT.